This note documents a single TCR beta chain sequence. This sample is part of a study of identifying expanded T cells in peripheral blood. TCRdb's table, derived via immunoSEQ multiplex PCR, lists solely in-frame clones and lacks some. The sample carries 75,000 to 95,000 clones, roughly 81% recorded once. V shed 3 bases and J shed 0 bases, with 11 bases lying between them. The CDR3 runs 16 residues. The germline V gene encodes CDR1 LNHNV and CDR2 YYDKDF (reference sequence). Sequencing was done on a sample of blood. The receptor's source is a person between 18 and 75 years old in good health. The rearrangement links TRBV15 to TRBJ1-4; D remains ambiguous. CDR3 DNA: TGTGCCACCAGCAGGCAACTCGGGACAACTAATGAAAAACTGTTTTTT. It yields the protein CATSRQLGTTNEKLFF.